This is a list of T cell receptor beta chains from one sample in a study of identifying expanded T cells in peripheral blood. Assay used: immunoSEQ multiplex PCR; TCRdb lists only in-frame clones, some missing. The sample consists of roughly 63,000 clones, about 83% of them appearing once. Sequences were obtained from blood. These TCRs come from a person between 18 and 75 years old in good health. Both conserved end residues are part of each CDR3. A D gene is named only where the DNA matches it firmly. Only some rows state a clone size, as once, few, many or a class for expanded clones.

v_call,clone_size,j_call,d_call,cdr3_nt,cdr3_aa
TRBV15,-,TRBJ1-1,TRBD1,TGTGCCACCAGCAGATATGGGACAGGGTCGAAAGGGGACACTGAAGCTTTCTTT,CATSRYGTGSKGDTEAFF
TRBV5-5,-,TRBJ1-2,-,TGTGCCAGCAGCTATCTGGAAGGGAGTGGCTACACCTTC,CASSYLEGSGYTF
TRBV11-2,many,TRBJ1-2,-,TGTGCCAGCAGCTCGACAGAAAACTCTAACTATGGCTACACCTTC,CASSSTENSNYGYTF
TRBV7-9,-,TRBJ1-2,-,TGTGCCAGCAGCGGCGAAGCTCAGGGTAACTATGGCTACACCTTC,CASSGEAQGNYGYTF
TRBV6-6,-,TRBJ2-7,-,TGTGCCAGCAGAACCGGCTCCTACGAGCAGTACTTC,CASRTGSYEQYF
TRBV30,-,TRBJ2-2,-,TGTGCCTGGAGTGTTGGGGCCGGGGAGCTGTTTTTT,CAWSVGAGELFF
TRBV2,-,TRBJ2-3,TRBD2,TGTGCCAGCAGTCCCCGGACTAGCGGGAAAGATACGCAGTATTTT,CASSPRTSGKDTQYF
TRBV12-5,-,TRBJ1-1,-,TGTGCTAGTGGCAACCAAAAGGGGGGGGGACCTATGAACACTGAAGCTTTCTTT,CASGNQKGGGPMNTEAFF
TRBV7-8,once,TRBJ2-1,TRBD2,TGTGCCAGCAGCTTAGCTGGCGGGAGGGGAAATGAGCAGTTCTTC,CASSLAGGRGNEQFF
TRBV21-1,once,TRBJ2-1,-,TGTGCCAGCAGCAAAGAGGCTCGGATCCAGAACTCCTACAATGAGCAGTTCTTC,CASSKEARIQNSYNEQFF
TRBV9,-,TRBJ2-1,-,TGTGCCAGCAGCGTCCCCCCCGATTATGAGCAGTTCTTC,CASSVPPDYEQFF
TRBV4-1,few,TRBJ2-1,TRBD2,TGCGCCAGCAGCCCGGGACTAGCGGTGGGGCTAGGTAGTGAGCAGTTCTTC,CASSPGLAVGLGSEQFF
TRBV6-1,-,TRBJ1-5,-,TGTGCCAGCAGTGTGAGGGGACATCCCAATCAGCCCCAGCATTTT,CASSVRGHPNQPQHF
TRBV11-3,-,TRBJ2-1,TRBD1,TGTGCCAGCAGCCCGGGACAGACTGCGAGTTCCTCCTACAATGAGCAGTTCTTC,CASSPGQTASSSYNEQFF
TRBV28,-,TRBJ2-4,-,TGTGCCAGCAGTTTAGCGGGCCTAGCCAAAAACATTCAGTACTTC,CASSLAGLAKNIQYF
TRBV2,-,TRBJ1-1,TRBD1,TGTGCCAGCAGTGAACGGGACAGGGGAAGGACTGAAGCTTTCTTT,CASSERDRGRTEAFF
TRBV27,-,TRBJ1-6,TRBD1,TGTGCCAGCAGGTTACAGGGGCCCAAGTCTAATTCACCCCTCCACTTT,CASRLQGPKSNSPLHF
TRBV10-3,-,TRBJ1-1,-,TGTGCCACCAACGGTAACACTGAAGCTTTCTTT,CATNGNTEAFF
TRBV14,-,TRBJ2-6,-,TGTGCCAGCAGCCAAGAAGGGCTAAGCTCTGGGGCCAACGTCCTGACTTTC,CASSQEGLSSGANVLTF
TRBV30,-,TRBJ2-5,-,TGTGCCTGGAGTCGGGGAGTCCTCGTCCAAGAGACCCAGTACTTC,CAWSRGVLVQETQYF
TRBV28,-,TRBJ2-7,-,TGTGCCAGCAGATCGGGAAACTACGAGCAGTACTTC,CASRSGNYEQYF
TRBV27,-,TRBJ2-7,-,TGTGCCAGCAGTCAACAGGGCCAGTACGAGCAGTACTTC,CASSQQGQYEQYF
TRBV19,-,TRBJ1-1,-,TGTGCCAGTAGTATCGGAAGGAACACTGAAGCTTTCTTT,CASSIGRNTEAFF
TRBV7-9,-,TRBJ2-5,-,TGTGCCAGCAGCTTAGACAAACAAGAGACCCAGTACTTC,CASSLDKQETQYF
TRBV21-1,-,TRBJ1-3,-,TGTGCCTCCGGGCGGCAGCCTTACTCTGGAAACACCATATATTTT,CASGRQPYSGNTIYF
TRBV5-1,-,TRBJ1-2,TRBD1,TGCGCCAGCAGCCTCGGGACAGGGAGGGACCTATCGACGGACGGCTACACCTTC,CASSLGTGRDLSTDGYTF
TRBV19,-,TRBJ1-1,-,TGTGCCAGTAAGGTGAACACTGAAGCTTTCTTT,CASKVNTEAFF
TRBV7-9,-,TRBJ2-1,-,TGTGCCAGCAGCTTAGAGGGGGGTGAGCAGTTCTTC,CASSLEGGEQFF
TRBV7-3,-,TRBJ1-3,TRBD1,TGTGCCAGCAGCTACGACAGGGGGCCTGGAAACACCATATATTTT,CASSYDRGPGNTIYF
TRBV10-3,once,TRBJ2-5,TRBD2,TGTGCCATCAGTGAATCTAGCGGGGGGTTTCAGACCCAGTACTTC,CAISESSGGFQTQYF
TRBV4-2,-,TRBJ1-4,-,TGTGCCAGCAGCCAAGATCCGGGGAGGCGGAGTGAAAAACTGTTTTTT,CASSQDPGRRSEKLFF
TRBV5-1,few,TRBJ2-2,-,TGCGCCAGCAGCCAAGGTCACCGCGACGTGAACACCGGGGAGCTGTTTTTT,CASSQGHRDVNTGELFF
TRBV2,-,TRBJ2-3,TRBD2,TGTGCCAGCAGATCCGGACTAGCGGGAGGGGGAGATACGCAGTATTTT,CASRSGLAGGGDTQYF
TRBV7-8,-,TRBJ2-1,-,TGTGCCAGCAGCTTAGCGTTGAAACTTACGAACTACAATGAGCAGTTCTTC,CASSLALKLTNYNEQFF
TRBV6-6,-,TRBJ2-7,-,TGTGCCAGCAGCCCCTCCGGGATGGGGGGCGAGCAGTACTTC,CASSPSGMGGEQYF
TRBV20-1,few,TRBJ2-7,TRBD1,TGCAGTGCTAGGACAGGGTACGAGCAGTACTTC,CSARTGYEQYF
TRBV11-3,-,TRBJ2-3,TRBD1,TGTGCCAGTCAACAGGGGTACACAGATACGCAGTATTTT,CASQQGYTDTQYF
TRBV2,few,TRBJ1-2,TRBD1,TGTGCCAGCAGTAGTAGGGGGGACAGAGTCTTC,CASSSRGDRVF
TRBV10-2,-,TRBJ2-7,TRBD2,TGCGCCAGCAGTCCGGGACTAGTAAACTACGAGCAGTACTTC,CASSPGLVNYEQYF
TRBV10-2,-,TRBJ2-3,-,TGCGCCAGCAGTGAGTCTCAGGCGGGGGATACGCAGTATTTT,CASSESQAGDTQYF
TRBV2,-,TRBJ2-5,-,TGTGCCAGCAGCCAACAGGGACAGACCCAGTACTTC,CASSQQGQTQYF
TRBV19,few,TRBJ1-2,-,TGTGCCAGTAGTATGGGGGGCGTGGATGGCTACACCTTC,CASSMGGVDGYTF
TRBV15,-,TRBJ1-4,-,TGTGCCACCAGCAGAGATCCCCCGGGATCGAGGCTTGAAAAACTGTTTTTT,CATSRDPPGSRLEKLFF
TRBV2,-,TRBJ2-2,TRBD1,TGTGCCAGCAGTGATCTGGGACAGAGCACCGGGGAGCTGTTTTTT,CASSDLGQSTGELFF
TRBV9,-,TRBJ2-6,-,TGTGCCAGCAGCGGAACGACAGGTCCCTCTGGGGCCAACGTCCTGACTTTC,CASSGTTGPSGANVLTF
TRBV4-2,-,TRBJ1-3,TRBD1,TGTGCCAGCAGCCAAGAAATGGGAACAGGGGGTCGCCTTAGCTCTGGAAACACCATATATTTT,CASSQEMGTGGRLSSGNTIYF
TRBV27,-,TRBJ2-2,-,TGTGCCAGCAGTTTAGACGTTAACACCGGGGAGCTGTTTTTT,CASSLDVNTGELFF
TRBV6-4,few,TRBJ2-1,-,TGTGCCAGCTTACGGCATGAGCAGTTCTTC,CASLRHEQFF
TRBV9,-,TRBJ2-2,-,TGTGCCAGCAGCGTCTTACGCGGGGAGCTGTTTTTT,CASSVLRGELFF
TRBV21-1,-,TRBJ2-3,-,TGTGCCAGCAGCAAAGGAACTAGCGGCCAAACCACAGATACGCAGTATTTT,CASSKGTSGQTTDTQYF
TRBV5-5,few,TRBJ1-1,-,TGTGCCAGCAGCTCGGAAAGACTATTTAACACTGAAGCTTTCTTT,CASSSERLFNTEAFF
TRBV19,-,TRBJ2-7,-,TGTGCCAGTAGTATGCAGAGGGCCCCCTACGAGCAGTACTTC,CASSMQRAPYEQYF